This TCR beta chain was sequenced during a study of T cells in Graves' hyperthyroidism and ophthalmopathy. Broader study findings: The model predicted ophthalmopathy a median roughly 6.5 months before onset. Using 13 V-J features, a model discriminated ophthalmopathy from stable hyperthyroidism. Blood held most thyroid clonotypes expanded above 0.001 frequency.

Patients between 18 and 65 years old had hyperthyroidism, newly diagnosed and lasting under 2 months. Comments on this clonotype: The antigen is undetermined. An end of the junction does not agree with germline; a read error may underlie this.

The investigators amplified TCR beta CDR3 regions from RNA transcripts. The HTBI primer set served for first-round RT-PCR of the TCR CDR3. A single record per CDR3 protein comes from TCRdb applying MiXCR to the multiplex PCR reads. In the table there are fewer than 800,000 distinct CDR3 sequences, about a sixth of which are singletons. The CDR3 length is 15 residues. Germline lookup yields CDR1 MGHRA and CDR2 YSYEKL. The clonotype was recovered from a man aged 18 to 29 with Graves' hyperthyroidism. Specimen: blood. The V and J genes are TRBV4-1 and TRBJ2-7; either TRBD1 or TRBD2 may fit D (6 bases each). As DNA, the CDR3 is TGTGCCAGCAGCCAAGTCGGGGGCCGCTCTCGCGAGCAGTACTTC. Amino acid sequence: CASSQVGGRSREQYF.